This TCR beta chain comes out of a study of cytomegalovirus exposure and HLA in healthy donors. Notes on the study in general: There were reportedly fewer N-insertions in an Asian-associated ancestry cluster than the roughly 680-donor mean, in a later analysis. The authors later found TCR association rates varying by HLA locus, with DRB1 most and HLA-C fewest.

PCR was performed using 60 Vbeta and 13 Jbeta primers. The repertoire was sequenced with immunoSEQ multiplex PCR; TCRdb's copy has only in-frame clones and lacks some. The repertoire includes 150,000 to 200,000 clones, 77% of them detected once, and 3.7% sits in the top ten. Note on this clone: Its specificity is unknown.

The study sampled nominally healthy donors, though unrecorded immune exposures were likely. V gave up 4 bases and J gave up 5 bases; unmatched junction bases: 14. The CDR3 sequence is 16 residues long. Germline V gene data show CDR1 as SGHRS and CDR2 as YFSETQ. Material for sequencing was PBMCs. V usage is TRBV5-1 and J usage is TRBJ2-5; 7 bases fit TRBD2. This TCR was sampled from a woman aged 55-69 years in good health and CMV-seropositive. CDR3 sequence (DNA): TGCGCCAGCAGCCTACAGGAAGCGACTAGCCAGGAGACCCAGTACTTC. Translating gives CASSLQEATSQETQYF.